Listed below are T cell receptor beta chains from one sample, sequenced in a study of T-cell reconstitution after alpha-beta-depleted transplantation in children. TCRdb processed the PCR reads anew with MiXCR; each CDR3 protein has one entry. The top ten hold about 41% of the sample, which has roughly 340,000 distinct CDR3 sequences, roughly 16% seen once. The source was PBMCs, mostly from graft donor cells, collected 360 days after TCRalphabeta/CD19-depleted stem cell transplant. The receptor set was obtained from a male patient aged 2-9 years who had a stem cell transplant for acute lymphoblastic leukemia, so the T cells may come from the graft donor. The CDR3 runs from the conserved cysteine through the conserved F or W. Fields, in order: D gene, V gene, CDR3 length, J gene, clone size, CDR3 DNA, CDR3 protein. The D gene is left open where the match is weak. The size of a clone is reported for some rows only, either as once, few or many, or as a class for expanded clones.

-,TRBV15,18,TRBJ2-1,-,TGTGCCACCAGCAGAGACCCGGTCGAGCTAGGCTCCCACAATGAGCAGTTCTTC,CATSRDPVELGSHNEQFF
TRBD2,TRBV3-1,20,TRBJ2-1,once,TGTGCCAGCAGCCAAGAAGACCCACTAGCGGGAGTTCAGTCCTACAATGAGCAGTTCTTC,CASSQEDPLAGVQSYNEQFF
-,TRBV6-2/TRBV6-3,12,TRBJ2-7,many,TGTGCCAGCAGTTACTGGACCTACGAGCAGTACTTC,CASSYWTYEQYF
TRBD2,TRBV7-6,16,TRBJ2-2,many,TGTGCCAGCAGCAACGGGACTAGCGGGAGGACCGGGGAGCTGTTTTTT,CASSNGTSGRTGELFF
-,TRBV7-2,14,TRBJ2-2,few,TGTGCCAGCAGTACCGGGACTCACACCGGGGAGCTGTTTTTT,CASSTGTHTGELFF
TRBD2,TRBV6-1,13,TRBJ2-7,-,TGTGCCAGCACCGGAGCGGGAGATTACGAGCAGTACTTC,CASTGAGDYEQYF
-,TRBV7-9,13,TRBJ2-7,medium-sized,TGTGCCAGCAGCTTACCGTCCTCCTACGAGCAGTACTTC,CASSLPSSYEQYF
TRBD1,TRBV10-3,16,TRBJ2-6,-,TGTGCCATCAGGCCAGACAGGGGCTCTGGGGCCAACGTCCTGACTTTC,CAIRPDRGSGANVLTF
-,TRBV20-1,16,TRBJ2-1,few,TGCAGTGCTAGAGGGGGCGACGCAAGCTCCTACAATGAGCAGTTCTTC,CSARGGDASSYNEQFF
TRBD1,TRBV20-1,15,TRBJ1-5,few,TGCAGTGCTAGTTCTCCGGGACAGATCAATCAGCCCCAGCATTTT,CSASSPGQINQPQHF
TRBD2,TRBV28,18,TRBJ2-1,-,TGTGCCAGCAGTTTTGGTACTGGGCTAGCGGGAACCTACAATGAGCAGTTCTTC,CASSFGTGLAGTYNEQFF
-,TRBV4-3,13,TRBJ2-3,-,TGCGCCAGCAGCCCCCAGGGGTCAGATACGCAGTATTTT,CASSPQGSDTQYF
-,TRBV19,12,TRBJ1-2,many,TGTGCCAGTAGTCAGGGCTGGGATGGCTACACCTTC,CASSQGWDGYTF
-,TRBV10-1,15,TRBJ2-7,few,TGCGCCAGCAGCCCCGGGGGCAGGGGGTCCTACGAGCAGTACTTC,CASSPGGRGSYEQYF
TRBD1,TRBV10-3,15,TRBJ1-1,-,TGTGCCATCAGCCGGCAGGGGGGATTGAACACTGAAGCTTTCTTT,CAISRQGGLNTEAFF
TRBD1,TRBV6-1,15,TRBJ2-7,many,TGTGCCAGCAGTGGAACAGGGGGCCGGTCCTACGAGCAGTACTTC,CASSGTGGRSYEQYF
TRBD2,TRBV29-1,13,TRBJ2-7,few,TGCAGCGTACATACTAGCGGGAAGTACGAGCAGTACTTC,CSVHTSGKYEQYF
TRBD2,TRBV10-3,13,TRBJ2-1,many,TGTGCCATCAGTGGGGACTATGACAATGAGCAGTTCTTC,CAISGDYDNEQFF
TRBD1,TRBV4-3,16,TRBJ2-2,-,TGCGCCAGCAGCCACCGGACAGGGCTTAACACCGGGGAGCTGTTTTTT,CASSHRTGLNTGELFF
-,TRBV4-1,15,TRBJ2-5,few,TGCGCCAGCAGCCAAGATCGGGGACCTTGGGAGACCCAGTACTTC,CASSQDRGPWETQYF
-,TRBV3-1,16,TRBJ2-7,-,TGTGCCAGCAGCCAAGATCAGGCGGTCTACCCTTACGAGCAGTACTTC,CASSQDQAVYPYEQYF
TRBD2,TRBV20-1,16,TRBJ2-1,-,TGCTGTGCTCCGGGAATAGCGGGAGGGTGGAACAATGAGCAGTTCTTC,CCAPGIAGGWNNEQFF
-,TRBV5-5,17,TRBJ1-2,-,TGTGCCAGCAGCCCCCCTCCCTATAGACAGGTCATCAGTGGCTACACCTTC,CASSPPPYRQVISGYTF
TRBD1,TRBV7-6,15,TRBJ2-4,-,TGTGCCAGCAGCTCCGGGACAGGGGACGGGAACATTCAGTACTTC,CASSSGTGDGNIQYF
-,TRBV19,12,TRBJ1-1,-,TGTGCCAGTACCCTCCAACCAGGGACGGCTTTCTTT,CASTLQPGTAFF
TRBD1,TRBV4-3,13,TRBJ1-1,many,TGCGCCAGCAGCCCGACAGGGTACACTGAAGCTTTCTTT,CASSPTGYTEAFF
-,TRBV6-5,18,TRBJ2-1,many,TGTGCCAGCAGTTACTCCCCGGGGACCTTGAGCTCCTACAATGAGCAGTTCTTC,CASSYSPGTLSSYNEQFF
-,TRBV28,13,TRBJ1-2,-,TGTGCCAGCAGTTTCCGGACTGGCCGAGGCTACACCTTC,CASSFRTGRGYTF
-,TRBV27,15,TRBJ2-2,many,TGTGCCAGCAGTTTATTGCAGGGTTGGTCCGGGGAGCTGTTTTTT,CASSLLQGWSGELFF
TRBD2,TRBV5-1,21,TRBJ2-3,-,TGCGCCAGCAGCTTGGAGTCTCTCGGACTAGCGGGAGGGCCGATTCCCGATACGCAGTATTTT,CASSLESLGLAGGPIPDTQYF
TRBD1,TRBV6-5,14,TRBJ2-7,many,TGTGCCAGCAGTTACGGGACAGGTGGTTACGAGCAGTACTTC,CASSYGTGGYEQYF
TRBD1,TRBV7-9,16,TRBJ2-7,few,TGTGCCAGCAGCTCGAAGACAGGGTCCCTCTCCTACGAGCAGTACTTC,CASSSKTGSLSYEQYF
-,TRBV15,14,TRBJ1-5,few,TGTGCCACCAGCACCTGGGATGGCAATCAGCCCCAGCATTTT,CATSTWDGNQPQHF
-,TRBV6-2/TRBV6-3,12,TRBJ1-1,-,TGTGCCAGCAGTTACAGCTACACTGAAGCTTTCTTT,CASSYSYTEAFF
TRBD2,TRBV10-3,14,TRBJ2-1,few,TGTGCCATCAGGGTCGCGGGGAGGGTCAATGAGCAGTTCTTC,CAIRVAGRVNEQFF
-,TRBV6-5,18,TRBJ1-2,-,TGTGCCAGCAGTTACGGCCGGGACGTCCGATTTCTAAACTATGGCTACACCTTC,CASSYGRDVRFLNYGYTF
-,TRBV3-1,14,TRBJ1-1,-,TGTGCCTCAGGGGCAATTCTGGGAAACACTGAAGCTTTCTTT,CASGAILGNTEAFF
TRBD2,TRBV5-1,14,TRBJ2-5,many,TGCGCCAGCAAGCGGCTAGCGGTTCAAGAGACCCAGTACTTC,CASKRLAVQETQYF
TRBD2,TRBV5-1,16,TRBJ2-1,-,TGCGCCAGCAGCTCGACTAGCGCAAAGGGGAACAATGAGCAGTTCTTC,CASSSTSAKGNNEQFF
-,TRBV5-1,12,TRBJ2-1,few,TGCGCCAGCAGCTCCGTGGGTTTTGAGCAGTTCTTC,CASSSVGFEQFF